These 6 T cell receptor beta chains came from one sample sequenced in a study of shared clonotypes between healthy human individuals. Produced via immunoSEQ multiplex PCR; TCRdb's table is partial and in-frame only. The repertoire includes about 600,000 clones, roughly 95% of them detected once, and about 0.11% sits in the top ten. Naive CD8 cells lacked CD45RO and underwent positive selection for CCR7, leaving out terminally differentiated effector memory CD45RA+ cells. Sequenced input: naive CD8+ T cells sorted from blood. These receptors came from a woman aged 25 to 39 in good health.

Details on this clone: Other DNA sequences from this sample encode an identical CDR3 as well. This rearrangement joins TRBV28 to TRBJ1-1; possibly TRBD1 for D (5 bases). CDR1 MDHEN and CDR2 SYDVKM come from the germline V gene. CDR3 length equals 14 residues. Trimming left V 3 bases short and J 1 base short, with 9 bases between. CDR3 DNA sequence: TGTGCCAGCAGTTTGGTTGGGGGGAACACTGAAGCTTTCTTT. Protein: CASSLVGGNTEAFF.

To note about this clone: Other DNA sequences in this specimen translate into the identical CDR3. The genes are TRBV6-1 and TRBJ2-7, with a weak D call TRBD1 (5 bases). V was pared by 5 bases and J by 2 bases, with 10 bases between. The CDR3 length is 13 residues. The germline V gene has CDR1 MNHNS and CDR2 SASEGT. CDR3 coding DNA: TGTGCCAGCAGTCCTACAGGCACCTACGAGCAGTACTTC. This sequence encodes CASSPTGTYEQYF.

V is TRBV6-1 and J is TRBJ2-7; 8 bases agree with TRBD1. V lost 5 bases to trimming and J lost 3 bases; unmatched junction nucleotides: 3. The CDR3 is made up of 13 amino acids. Germline V gives CDR1 MNHNS, CDR2 SASEGT. CDR3 DNA sequence: TGTGCCAGCAGTTCGGACAGGGACTACGAGCAGTACTTC. It yields the protein CASSSDRDYEQYF.

The chain combines TRBV5-1 with TRBJ1-1; no reliable D call. CDR3 length equals 13 residues. Per the germline V gene, CDR1 is SGHRS and CDR2 is YFSETQ. V lost 0 bases and J lost 5, with 8 bases in between. The CDR3 here is CASSLVQRTEAFF. CDR3 in DNA: TGCGCCAGCAGCTTGGTTCAGAGGACTGAAGCTTTCTTT.

The chain's CDR3 is CAWSSGTGATEAFF. As DNA, the CDR3 is TGTGCCTGGAGTTCCGGGACAGGGGCCACTGAAGCTTTCTTT. The chain links TRBV30 to TRBJ1-1, with 10 nucleotides matching TRBD1. V gave up 2 bases and J gave up 4 bases; unmatched junction bases: 4. The CDR3 is 14 amino acids. The germline CDR1 and CDR2 sequences are GTSNPN and SVGIG (reference sequence).

V and J are TRBV10-2 and TRBJ2-7, with TRBD2 matching over 10 bases. CDR1 is WSHSY and CDR2 is SAAADI in the germline V gene. The CDR3 is 14 residues long. The trim removed 4 bases at V and 2 bases at J, leaving 2 bases unmatched. This chain's CDR3 is CASSGAGGPYEQYF. Written as DNA, the CDR3 is TGCGCCAGCAGTGGAGCGGGAGGGCCCTACGAGCAGTACTTC.